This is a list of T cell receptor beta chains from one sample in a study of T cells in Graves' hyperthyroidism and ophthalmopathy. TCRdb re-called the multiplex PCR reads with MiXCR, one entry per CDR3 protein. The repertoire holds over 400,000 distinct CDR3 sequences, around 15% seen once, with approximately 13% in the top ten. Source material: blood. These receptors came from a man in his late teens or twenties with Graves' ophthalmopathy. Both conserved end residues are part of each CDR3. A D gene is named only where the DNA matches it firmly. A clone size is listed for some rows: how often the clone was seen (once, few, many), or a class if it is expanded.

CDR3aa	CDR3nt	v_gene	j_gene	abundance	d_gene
CASSIGIRDYGYTF	TGTGCCAGTAGTATAGGCATCCGAGACTATGGCTACACCTTC	TRBV19	TRBJ1-2	.	.
CASSLGTGATNEKLFF	TGTGCCAGCAGCCTCGGGACAGGGGCAACTAATGAAAAACTGTTTTTT	TRBV7-9	TRBJ1-4	.	TRBD1
CASSLEGRDQPQHF	TGTGCCAGCAGCTTAGAGGGTAGGGATCAGCCCCAGCATTTT	TRBV7-9	TRBJ1-5	many	.
CASSPLGPTNQYF	TGTGCCAGCAGCCCACTGGGGCCAACAAACCAGTACTTC	TRBV6-1	TRBJ2-5	many	.
CASSIATGGSYNEQFF	TGTGCCAGCAGCATCGCCACAGGGGGCTCCTACAATGAGCAGTTCTTC	TRBV5-4	TRBJ2-1	many	TRBD1
CATSDLTQDRDKGTGELFF	TGTGCCACCAGTGATTTGACCCAGGACAGGGATAAAGGCACCGGGGAGCTGTTTTTT	TRBV24-1	TRBJ2-2	.	TRBD1
CASSGRDTQYF	TGTGCCAGCAGCGGACGGGATACGCAGTATTTT	TRBV3-1	TRBJ2-3	many	.
CASTLAGGNTGELFF	TGTGCCAGCACCCTCGCGGGAGGGAACACCGGGGAGCTGTTTTTT	TRBV9	TRBJ2-2	.	TRBD2
CATRGTADGAEAFF	TGTGCTACCCGGGGGACAGCAGACGGGGCTGAAGCTTTCTTT	TRBV11-2	TRBJ1-1	many	TRBD1
CSASGLAGGREQYF	TGCAGTGCTAGCGGACTAGCGGGGGGGCGCGAGCAGTACTTC	TRBV20-1	TRBJ2-7	many	TRBD2
CASSQQRDSNQPQHF	TGTGCCAGCAGCCAGCAGAGGGATAGCAATCAGCCCCAGCATTTT	TRBV4-2	TRBJ1-5	few	.
CASSLGAQDTQYF	TGTGCCAGCAGTTTAGGTGCCCAGGATACGCAGTATTTT	TRBV12-3/TRBV12-4	TRBJ2-3	many	.
CASSGDTGSYGYTF	TGCGCCAGCAGTGGCGATACAGGGTCCTATGGCTACACCTTC	TRBV10-1	TRBJ1-2	many	.
CASSLMSAYTGELFF	TGTGCCAGCAGCCTTATGTCGGCGTACACCGGGGAGCTGTTTTTT	TRBV14	TRBJ2-2	.	.
CASTRLAGEANEQFF	TGTGCCAGCACTAGACTAGCGGGAGAGGCCAATGAGCAGTTCTTC	TRBV2	TRBJ2-1	many	TRBD2
CASTDQETQYF	TGTGCCAGCACCGATCAAGAGACCCAGTACTTC	TRBV5-4	TRBJ2-5	many	.